The 25 T cell receptor beta chains listed next were all sequenced from one sample in a study of T cells in Graves' hyperthyroidism and ophthalmopathy. Authors of the study amplified TCR beta CDR3 regions from RNA transcripts. The HTBI primer set was used in a first-round RT-PCR of the TCR CDR3. TCRdb analysed the multiplex PCR reads with MiXCR anew, one entry per CDR3 protein. There are roughly 500,000 distinct CDR3 sequences in the sample; around a fifth occur only once, and around 47% lies in the top ten. Sequencing input: blood. The receptors shown here come from a woman aged 70-85 years with Graves' ophthalmopathy.

This clonotype was counted between two and nine times. DNA of the CDR3: TGTGCCAGTTCCGCGACAGGGGGGCCTGAAGCTTTCTTT. The encoded protein is CASSATGGPEAFF. J is TRBJ1-1 and V is TRBV6-1, with 9 nucleotides matching TRBD1. Trimming removed 9 bases from V and 6 bases from J; junction bases left unmatched: 8. Germline V gene data show CDR1 as MNHNS and CDR2 as SASEGT. This CDR3 is 13 amino acids long.

This clonotype was seen many times. The V gene is TRBV28, the J gene TRBJ1-1; a possible D gene is TRBD1 (6 bases). V lost 6 bases and J 2 bases, leaving 19 bases between the germline ends. This CDR3 region has 16 residues. Germline CDR1 is MDHEN and CDR2 is SYDVKM. The CDR3 nucleotides are TGTGCCAGCAGAAAGGGGGGTATTGGACCTAACACTGAAGCTTTCTTT. This codes for CASRKGGIGPNTEAFF.

This clonotype was observed a handful of times. The chain carries TRBV2 and TRBJ2-6; 8 positions match TRBD1. The length of the CDR3 is 18 residues. The germline gives CDR1 SNHLY, CDR2 FYNNEI. Trimming cost V 6 bases and J 0 bases; bases outside gene matches: 10. The CDR3 protein is CASRGATGASSGANVLTF. The CDR3 DNA reads as TGTGCCAGCAGGGGAGCGACAGGGGCGAGCTCTGGGGCCAACGTCCTGACTTTC.

In its sample, this clonotype was seen a few times. The genes are TRBV7-9 and TRBJ1-4; no clear D gene. The CDR3 is 15 amino acids. V was trimmed by 1 base and J by 8 bases, leaving 14 bases between them. Germline V CDR1 and CDR2: SEHNR, FQNEAQ (reference sequence). CDR3 in DNA: TGTGCCAGCAGCTTAGGGCAGTTCGCCGACGAAAAACTGTTTTTT. This sequence encodes CASSLGQFADEKLFF.

This clonotype was counted at least ten times. The rearrangement joins TRBV12-3 or TRBV12-4 to TRBJ1-1; D gene ambiguous. Trimming shortened V by 5 bases and J by 6 bases, and 13 bases separated the two germline ends. The CDR3 loop spans 13 amino acids. CDR3 nucleotide sequence: TGTGCCAGCAGTCCCAAACCCAGCTCTGAAGCTTTCTTT. It encodes CASSPKPSSEAFF.

The chain has TRBV19 and TRBJ2-7; 10 positions agree with TRBD2. The CDR3 spans 14 residues. CDR1 and CDR2 (germline): LNHDA, SQIVND (reference sequence). J lost 5 bases, V lost 6 bases, and 7 bases had no gene match. CDR3 nucleotides: TGTGCCAGTAGCCCGGGACTAGCGCTTCACGAGCAGTACTTC. Protein product: CASSPGLALHEQYF.

This clonotype has just a few counts. V usage is TRBV4-2 and J usage is TRBJ2-1; D is possibly TRBD2 (6 bases). From germline, CDR1 is LGHNA and CDR2 YNFKEQ. The V and J ends lost 1 base and 6 bases respectively, with 19 bases between them. This CDR3 contains 17 residues. DNA of the CDR3: TGTGCCAGCAGCCAAGCCCCGTCAAGCAGGGAGGCCAATGAGCAGTTCTTC. Its protein is CASSQAPSSREANEQFF.

This sequence joins TRBV12-3 or TRBV12-4 and TRBJ2-4; no definite D call. The V gene lost 2 bases and the J gene lost 11 bases, with 10 bases spanning the gap. The CDR3 spans 12 residues. CDR3 sequence reads: CASSLMASLQYF. In DNA form, the CDR3 reads TGTGCCAGCAGTTTAATGGCCAGCCTTCAGTACTTC.

In its sample, this clonotype was seen a few times. The chain joins TRBV6-2 or TRBV6-3 to TRBJ1-5; possible D gene TRBD1, 5 bases. The CDR3 spans 15 residues. Trimming took 0 bases from V and 5 from J, leaving 11 bases between them. CDR1 is MNHEY, CDR2 SVGEGT, per germline. The CDR3 DNA is TGTGCCAGCAGTTACTCGGGGGGACGGGATCAGCCCCAGCATTTT. Translating it yields CASSYSGGRDQPQHF.

This clonotype was picked up a small number of times. The chain has TRBV5-1 and TRBJ1-5; D possibly corresponds to TRBD1 (5 bases). The CDR3 covers 14 residues. From germline, CDR1 is SGHRS and CDR2 YFSETQ. The V gene lost 0 bases and the J gene lost 7 bases, with 11 bases spanning the gap. The CDR3 bases are TGCGCCAGCAGCTTGGCCGGCCGGGGCCAGCCCCAGCATTTT. This translates into CASSLAGRGQPQHF.

The chain recombines TRBV6-1 with TRBJ1-4, with a tentative D call TRBD1 (5 bases). CDR1 is MNHNS and CDR2 is SASEGT in the germline V gene. The CDR3 sequence is 14 residues long. V lost 5 bases to trimming and J lost 5 bases, with 12 bases between them. CDR3 DNA: TGTGCCAGCAGTTCGGCAGGGCAGAATGAAAAACTGTTTTTT. Protein product: CASSSAGQNEKLFF.

This chain uses TRBV7-6 with TRBJ2-1, with no clear D. This CDR3 is 13 amino acids long. Germline values: CDR1 SGHVS, CDR2 FNYEAQ. V was pared by 5 bases and J by 2 bases, with 7 bases between. CDR3 sequence (DNA): TGTGCCAGCAGCCTCCAACCCTACAATGAGCAGTTCTTC. Protein product: CASSLQPYNEQFF.

For this clonotype: This likely comes from a read error, as the CDR3 has no conserved phenylalanine or tryptophan at its end. V and J are TRBV20-1 and TRBJ2-5; the D is unclear. V dropped 2 bases and J dropped 5 bases, with 15 bases sitting between them. Germline assignment: CDR1 DFQATT and CDR2 SNEGSKA (reference sequence). The length of the CDR3 is 14 residues. The CDR3 is CSARRPNVLETQYL. CDR3 bases: TGCAGTGCTAGAAGACCCAATGTTCTGGAGACCCAGTACCTC.

This clonotype was picked up a small number of times. This chain uses TRBV5-1 with TRBJ2-7; unclear D gene. V lost 0 bases and J 0 bases, leaving 10 bases between the germline ends. The CDR3 is 15 residues long. CDR1 and CDR2 (germline): SGHRS, YFSETQ. The CDR3 DNA is TGCGCCAGCAGCTTGGATGGCCTCGGCTCCTACGAGCAGTACTTC. Encoded protein: CASSLDGLGSYEQYF.

Turning to this clonotype: A junction boundary mismatches the germline segment, possibly from a read error. The chain carries TRBV10-3 and TRBJ2-1; D may be TRBD1 (6 bases). This CDR3 is 16 amino acids long. Per germline, CDR1 ENHRY and CDR2 SYGVKD. In DNA form, the CDR3 reads TGTGCCATCAGTGAGGAACAGGGATTCTCCTACAATGGGCAGTTCTTC. It specifies CAISEEQGFSYNGQFF.

The chain carries TRBV19 and TRBJ2-1; possible D gene TRBD2, 5 bases. Germline V gives CDR1 LNHDA, CDR2 SQIVND (reference sequence). V lost 6 bases and J lost 4, with 13 bases in between. The CDR3 has 14 amino acids. CDR3 DNA sequence: TGTGCCAGTAGGGTCGAGGGTGGGTACAATGAGCAGTTCTTC. Translated, it gives CASRVEGGYNEQFF.

The V call is TRBV2, the J call TRBJ2-1; TRBD2 might be the D (6 bases). CDR3 length: 12 amino acids. Germline CDR1 reads SNHLY; CDR2 reads FYNNEI. V gave up 10 bases and J gave up 4 bases, with 11 bases separating them. CDR3 DNA sequence: TGTGCCATCTCGGGGGAATACAATGAGCAGTTCTTC. It yields the protein CAISGEYNEQFF.

This chain links TRBV4-2 with TRBJ2-7; D is uncertain. This CDR3 is 13 amino acids long. V was pared by 0 bases and J by 2 bases, with 5 bases between. The germline V gene encodes CDR1 LGHNA and CDR2 YNFKEQ. The CDR3, as DNA: TGTGCCAGCAGCCAAGATAGGACCTACGAGCAGTACTTC. It encodes CASSQDRTYEQYF.

This clonotype was observed at least ten times. The V gene is TRBV2, the J gene TRBJ2-5, with 11 bases identical to TRBD2. In germline, CDR1 is SNHLY, CDR2 FYNNEI. V was pared by 4 bases and J by 4 bases, with 5 bases of the junction left unmatched. The CDR3 totals 15 residues. CDR3 coding DNA: TGTGCCAGCAGTGGACTAGCGGGAATGTCAGAGACCCAGTACTTC. It yields the protein CASSGLAGMSETQYF.

This clonotype was found many times. The rearrangement links TRBV28 to TRBJ2-7; 9 bases agree with TRBD1. V shed 6 bases, J shed 5 bases, and the junction held 5 bases outside the gene matches. The CDR3 has 13 amino acids. In germline, CDR1 is MDHEN, CDR2 SYDVKM. CDR3 sequence (DNA): TGTGCCAGCAGGGGACAGGGCAGTAACGAGCAGTACTTC. As protein: CASRGQGSNEQYF.

V usage is TRBV10-3 and J usage is TRBJ1-5, with a possible D match to TRBD1 (5 bases). The CDR3 is 14 amino acids. Germline CDR1 reads ENHRY; CDR2 reads SYGVKD. The V end lost 3 bases, the J end lost 3 bases, and 9 bases lay between the germline ends. CDR3 DNA sequence: TGTGCCATCAGTGATATAGGGGTCAATCAGCCCCAGCATTTT. This gives the protein CAISDIGVNQPQHF.

This clonotype was detected many times. This chain connects TRBV3-1 to TRBJ2-5; D ambiguous. CDR1 and CDR2 from the germline V gene are LGHDT and YNNKEL (reference sequence). V was pared by 1 base and J by 5 bases, with 5 bases between. This CDR3 contains 12 residues. CDR3 DNA sequence: TGTGCCAGCAGCCAAGTTCAGGAGACCCAGTACTTC. Translating it yields CASSQVQETQYF.

In this sample, this clonotype turned up a few times. The chain carries TRBV4-1 and TRBJ2-5, with TRBD1 as a possible D gene (6 bases). Trimming stripped 3 bases from V and 2 bases from J, with 19 bases between. CDR1 MGHRA and CDR2 YSYEKL come from the germline V gene. The CDR3 is 17 amino acids. CDR3: CASSHPAKDSPQETQYF. The CDR3 DNA sequence: TGCGCCAGCAGCCACCCCGCAAAGGACAGTCCACAAGAGACCCAGTACTTC.

The CDR3 coding sequence is TGTGCTAGTGGTGCCGGGACAGGGAAAGGGGCCAACGTCCTGACTTTC. Residues: CASGAGTGKGANVLTF. The rearrangement links TRBV12-5 to TRBJ2-6, with 9 bases fitting TRBD1. The V gene's germline CDR1 is LGHNT and CDR2 FRNRAP. Unmatched junction bases numbered 6, after V lost 5 bases and J lost 4 bases. This CDR3 contains 16 residues.

This clonotype was counted between two and nine times. The chain links TRBV20-1 to TRBJ2-1; TRBD2 matches 8 bases. V lost 4 bases and J lost 1; bases outside the gene matches: 9. Germline CDR1 and CDR2: DFQATT and SNEGSKA (reference sequence). The CDR3 runs to 16 residues. Here the CDR3 DNA reads TGCAGTGCTAATGAGCGGGAGACAGGATCCTACAATGAGCAGTTCTTC. Protein: CSANERETGSYNEQFF.